The TCR beta chain under discussion was sequenced for a study of cytomegalovirus exposure and HLA in healthy donors. Concerning this clone itself: Its antigen remains unidentified.

This cohort consisted of healthy bone marrow donors. The PCR employed 60 Vbeta primers together with 13 Jbeta primers. Per the original data handling: Later, some 75 million unique TCR beta chains were counted in an analysis, and around 11 million of them were shared. Assay used: immunoSEQ multiplex PCR; TCRdb lists only in-frame clones, some missing. Clone size and the V and J calls come from that table; the DNA yielded D and trimming. There are 150,000 to 200,000 clones in the sample; 65% to 85% occur only once, and about 1.4% lies in the top ten. Trimming removed 2 bases from V and 7 bases from J, with 14 bases in between. This CDR3 has 14 amino acids. CDR1 is GTSNPN, CDR2 SVGIG, per germline (reference sequence). Study conclusions and caveats: The study assumed roughly uniform donor sequencing depth for presence/absence analyses.

The chain carries TRBV30 and TRBJ1-4; weak D call: TRBD1 (6 bases). Material for sequencing was PBMCs. This clonotype was obtained from a girl aged 10 to 17 in good health and CMV-seropositive. The CDR3 region has the DNA TGTGCCTGGAGTTTGGGGGGGGCGGGTGAAAAACTGTTTTTT. Residues: CAWSLGGAGEKLFF. Using reference TRBV30 and TRBJ1-4 for the parts outside the CDR3, the full variable domain is SQTIHQWPATLVQPVGSPLSLECTVEGTSNPNLYWYRQAAGRGLQLLFYSVGIGQISSEVPQNLSASRPQDRQFILSSKKLLLSDSGFYLCAWSLGGAGEKLFFGSGTQLSVL.